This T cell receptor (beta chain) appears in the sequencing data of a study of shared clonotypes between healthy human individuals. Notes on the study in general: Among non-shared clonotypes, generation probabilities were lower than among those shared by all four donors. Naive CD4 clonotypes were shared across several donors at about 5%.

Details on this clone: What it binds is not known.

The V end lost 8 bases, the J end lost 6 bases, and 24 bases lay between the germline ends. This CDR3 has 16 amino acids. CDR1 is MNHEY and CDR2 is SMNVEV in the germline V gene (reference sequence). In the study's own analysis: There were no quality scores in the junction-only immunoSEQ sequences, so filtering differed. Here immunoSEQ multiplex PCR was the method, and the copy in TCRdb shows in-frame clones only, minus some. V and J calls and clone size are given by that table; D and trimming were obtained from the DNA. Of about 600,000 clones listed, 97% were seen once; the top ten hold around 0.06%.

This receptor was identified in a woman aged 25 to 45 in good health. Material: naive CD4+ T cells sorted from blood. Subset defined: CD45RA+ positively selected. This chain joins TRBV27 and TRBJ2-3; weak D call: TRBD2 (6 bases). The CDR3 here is CASCKSVRELSDTQYF. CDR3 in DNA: TGTGCCAGCTGCAAGTCGGTACGGGAGTTGAGTGATACGCAGTATTTT.